The rows below give T cell receptor beta chains drawn from one sample of a study of blood T cell repertoires in COVID-19. Method: immunoSEQ multiplex PCR; TCRdb's copy keeps in-frame clones and lacks some. The sample has over 80,000 clones; about 80% are singletons. What was sequenced was peripheral blood. The receptors originated from a woman aged 70-85 years with acute or convalescent COVID-19. Both conserved end residues are trimmed from each CDR3.

11	TRBV30	TRBJ1-1	AWRVGGPTEAF
16	TRBV5-4	TRBJ2-7	ASSWRAVAGEWAYEQY
12	TRBV19	TRBJ2-5	ASSTRQGQETQY
13	TRBV27	TRBJ2-1	ASSPVDRAGNEQF
11	TRBV5-4	TRBJ2-7	ASSPKDSYEQY
13	TRBV28	TRBJ2-1	ASSEQGAVYNEQF
11	TRBV12-3/TRBV12-4	TRBJ2-1	ASSPGSGHEQF
12	TRBV28	TRBJ1-6	ASRGTGYNSPLH
10	TRBV11-2	TRBJ2-7	ASGRGSYEQY
14	TRBV3-1/TRBV3-2	TRBJ2-7	ASSQGRGMGRYEQY
10	TRBV11-2	TRBJ2-1	ASREGYNEQF
12	TRBV9	TRBJ1-6	ASSVAGGNSPLH
13	TRBV2	TRBJ2-1	ASRTGTRTLGEQF
16	TRBV6-2/TRBV6-3	TRBJ2-5	ASSRPPRLAGDQETQY
11	TRBV12-3/TRBV12-4	TRBJ2-3	ASSFQRTDTQY
16	TRBV7-8	TRBJ2-6	ASSTQTGAYSGANVLT
14	TRBV4-1	TRBJ2-5	ASSQDVGGAIGAQY
14	TRBV28	TRBJ2-3	ASSSGLGVRTDTQY
18	TRBV9	TRBJ2-3	ASSVDPGTRKSGSTDTQY
14	TRBV7-2	TRBJ2-2	ASRPPGLANTGELF
11	TRBV11-1	TRBJ2-1	ASKLAGSPEQF
13	TRBV6-5	TRBJ2-1	ASRRQGIRYNEQF
13	TRBV28	TRBJ1-2	ASSPPGTSYYGYT
15	TRBV7-8	TRBJ2-2	ASSPNPGDANTGELF
12	TRBV5-5	TRBJ1-2	ASSITGGNYGYT
13	TRBV9	TRBJ1-6	ASSWGDRADSPLH
12	TRBV30	TRBJ1-1	AWSTRGLGTEAF
12	TRBV29-1	TRBJ1-2	SVEAGDRARGYT
14	TRBV5-1	TRBJ2-1	ASSLAGTSGRREQF
11	TRBV7-2	TRBJ1-2	ASSFPGGYGYT
14	TRBV6-5	TRBJ2-2	ASSYSPVGNTGELF
14	TRBV2	TRBJ1-4	ASSLDTPGSNEKLF
16	TRBV6-1	TRBJ1-5	ASSGPGQGRLGDQPQH
16	TRBV19	TRBJ2-6	ASSIQGQTLSGANVLT
14	TRBV11-2	TRBJ2-1	ASSLVLAGVVNEQF
12	TRBV5-1	TRBJ2-2	ASSLRTITGELF
14	TRBV19	TRBJ1-2	ASSIDFPTRDHGYT
13	TRBV28	TRBJ2-7	ASSPSGDNSYEQY
14	TRBV6-5	TRBJ2-3	ASSYSRGRSTDTQY
9	TRBV19	TRBJ1-2	ASKAGVGYT
11	TRBV6-5	TRBJ1-4	AGAGTTNEKLF
12	TRBV6-5	TRBJ1-4	ASSELATNEKLF
10	TRBV30	TRBJ1-1	AWSKGKSEAF
14	TRBV19	TRBJ1-5	ASSTRDRLLNQPQH
12	TRBV5-1	TRBJ1-2	ASSLTGTGDGYT
14	TRBV27	TRBJ2-3	ASSLLTSGRTDTQY
11	TRBV6-1	TRBJ1-6	ASSDHWRSPLH
15	TRBV7-8	TRBJ2-6	ASSPGAGATGANVLT
14	TRBV6-1	TRBJ1-5	ASSVGTGGGNQPQH